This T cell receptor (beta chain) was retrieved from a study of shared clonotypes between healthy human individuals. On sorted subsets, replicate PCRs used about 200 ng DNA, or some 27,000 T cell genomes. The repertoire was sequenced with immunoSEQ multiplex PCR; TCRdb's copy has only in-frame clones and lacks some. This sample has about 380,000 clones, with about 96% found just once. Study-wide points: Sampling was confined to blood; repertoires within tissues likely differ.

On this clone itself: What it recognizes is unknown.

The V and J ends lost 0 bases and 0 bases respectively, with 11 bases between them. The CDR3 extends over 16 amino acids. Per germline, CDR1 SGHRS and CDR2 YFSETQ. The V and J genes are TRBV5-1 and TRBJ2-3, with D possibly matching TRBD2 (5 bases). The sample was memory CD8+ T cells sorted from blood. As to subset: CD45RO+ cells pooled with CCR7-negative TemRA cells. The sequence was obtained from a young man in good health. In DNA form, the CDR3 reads TGCGCCAGCAGCTTGGCCCTGTCGGGGAGCACAGATACGCAGTATTTT. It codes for CASSLALSGSTDTQYF.